This entry lists 8 T cell receptor beta chains sequenced from one sample in a study of OX40 agonist ivuxolimab in advanced cancers. Some clones are missing from TCRdb's copy, which holds only in-frame ones; the method was immunoSEQ multiplex PCR. The sample records some 62,000 clones, 91% being singletons. Specimen: CD4+ or CD8+ T cells sorted from blood, collected in a trial of the OX40 agonist ivuxolimab. The receptor set was obtained from an adult with an advanced solid tumor such as melanoma, head and neck, liver or kidney cancer.

J is TRBJ1-5 and V is TRBV9, with unresolved D. Germline CDR1 and CDR2: SGDLS and YYNGEE. V was cut by 0 bases and J by 1 base, with 5 bases left in between. This CDR3 spans 14 amino acids. CDR3 bases: TGTGCCAGCAGCGTAGGAGAGAGCAATCAGCCCCAGCATTTT. It specifies CASSVGESNQPQHF.

The chain combines TRBV5-1 with TRBJ2-7; 10 bases match TRBD2. V shed 2 bases and J 5 bases; nucleotides not matched to a gene: 4. Germline CDR1 and CDR2: SGHRS and YFSETQ. The CDR3 runs to 14 residues. Here the CDR3 reads CASSFGTSANEQYF. The CDR3 DNA is TGCGCCAGCAGCTTCGGGACTAGCGCCAACGAGCAGTACTTC.

This clone appeared a single time. The chain has TRBV5-1 and TRBJ2-3; TRBD2 matches at 7 bases. After removal of 4 bases from V and 5 bases from J, the junction contained 13 bases not matched to a gene. The CDR3 sequence is 16 residues long. The germline V gene encodes CDR1 SGHRS and CDR2 YFSETQ. The CDR3 DNA is TGCGCCAGCAGCCTTCAGGCGGGAGTGGGGGTAGATACGCAGTATTTT. This sequence encodes CASSLQAGVGVDTQYF. Complete variable domain (other parts from reference TRBV5-1 and TRBJ2-3): KAGVTQTPRYLIKTRGQQVTLSCSPISGHRSVSWYQQTPGQGLQFLFEYFSETQRNKGNFPGRFSGRQFSNSRSEMNVSTLELGDSALYLCASSLQAGVGVDTQYFGPGTRLTVL.

The chain employs TRBV15 and TRBJ1-2; 8 bases map to TRBD1. Looked up from germline, CDR1 is LNHNV and CDR2 is YYDKDF (reference sequence). V lost 3 bases and J lost 7; bases outside the gene matches: 7. The CDR3 has 14 amino acids. CDR3 sequence: CATSRVGQGSGYTF. CDR3 nucleotides: TGTGCCACCAGCAGGGTTGGACAGGGCTCTGGCTACACCTTC.

The V call is TRBV19, the J call TRBJ1-5, with D perhaps TRBD1 (5 bases). Germline values: CDR1 LNHDA, CDR2 SQIVND (reference sequence). V lost 3 bases, J lost 5 bases, and 14 bases lay in between. The CDR3 length is 15 residues. The DNA for the CDR3 is TGTGCCAGTAGTATTTCCGGGACTGACCATCAGCCCCAGCATTTT. Its translation is CASSISGTDHQPQHF.

The chain combines TRBV19 with TRBJ2-5; maybe TRBD2 (5 bases). The CDR3 contains 13 residues. Germline V gives CDR1 LNHDA, CDR2 SQIVND (reference sequence). V was shortened by 6 bases and J by 0 bases, with 8 bases between the two germline ends. CDR3 in amino acids: CASRTGNQETQYF. As DNA, the CDR3 is TGTGCCAGTAGAACCGGGAACCAAGAGACCCAGTACTTC.

J is TRBJ2-1 and V is TRBV5-1; D gene unclear. CDR3 size: 13 residues. Germline CDR1 reads SGHRS; CDR2 reads YFSETQ. The germline V and J ends were trimmed by 0 bases and 9 bases, with 10 bases remaining between them. The CDR3 coding sequence is TGCGCCAGCAGCTTGGCTTGGGTTGGTGAGCAGTTCTTC. Translation gives CASSLAWVGEQFF.

Here the CDR3 reads CASSYSAREGGGYTF. CDR3 DNA sequence: TGTGCCAGCAGTTACTCCGCCAGGGAGGGGGGTGGCTACACCTTC. This rearrangement joins TRBV6-6 to TRBJ1-2; D is perhaps TRBD1 (6 bases). The V end was cut by 0 bases, the J end by 7 bases, with 15 bases between. Germline-derived CDR1 and CDR2 are MNHNY and SVGAGI (reference sequence). CDR3 length: 15 amino acids.